These T cell receptor beta chains were read from a single sample in a study of T cells in Graves' hyperthyroidism and ophthalmopathy. TCRdb re-derived calls from the multiplex PCR reads in MiXCR, one entry per CDR3 protein. There are over 450,000 distinct CDR3 sequences in the sample; roughly an eighth occur only once, and about a sixth lies in the top ten. Sequencing was performed on blood. The receptors originated from a woman younger than 30 with Graves' hyperthyroidism. The CDR3 runs from the conserved cysteine through the conserved F or W. Fields, in order: D gene, clone size, V gene, J gene, CDR3 protein, CDR3 DNA. A D gene is named only where the DNA matches it firmly. Size is stated for part of the rows, as once, few or many counts, or as a class when the clone is expanded.

>TRBD1|-|TRBV2|TRBJ1-5
CASSEATDRGQPQHF
TGTGCCAGCAGTGAAGCCACGGACAGGGGACAGCCCCAGCATTTT
>-|many|TRBV30|TRBJ2-7
CAWSESYEQYF
TGTGCCTGGAGTGAATCCTACGAGCAGTACTTC
>-|few|TRBV5-1|TRBJ2-2
CASSWRGPDTGELFF
TGCGCCAGCAGCTGGAGGGGACCTGACACCGGGGAGCTGTTTTTT
>TRBD1|few|TRBV6-1|TRBJ1-6
CASCNRDRGLNSPLHF
TGTGCCAGCTGTAACCGGGACAGGGGGTTAAATTCACCCCTCCACTTT
>TRBD1|-|TRBV19|TRBJ1-4
CASSRQGAVNEKLFF
TGTGCCAGTAGTAGACAGGGGGCGGTTAATGAAAAACTGTTTTTT
>-|many|TRBV10-2|TRBJ1-5
CASSEMAGFLQPQHF
TGCGCCAGCAGTGAGATGGCGGGGTTCTTGCAGCCCCAGCATTTT
>TRBD2|many|TRBV30|TRBJ2-1
CAWHSGLGRDEQFF
TGTGCCTGGCACTCGGGACTAGGTCGCGATGAGCAGTTCTTC
>TRBD2|many|TRBV14|TRBJ2-3
CASSQDGGLAGVYTDTQYF
TGTGCCAGCAGCCAAGATGGGGGACTAGCGGGAGTTTACACAGATACGCAGTATTTT
>TRBD2|-|TRBV2|TRBJ2-1
CASRDLAGPSYNEQFF
TGTGCCAGCAGGGACCTAGCGGGGCCGTCCTACAATGAGCAGTTCTTC
>TRBD2|few|TRBV19|TRBJ2-1
CASSAGLAGMYEQFF
TGTGCCAGTAGTGCGGGACTAGCGGGAATGTATGAGCAGTTCTTC
>-|-|TRBV6-1|TRBJ1-3
CATSPATQSAGNTIYF
TGTGCCACATCGCCGGCCACACAAAGTGCTGGAAACACCATATATTTT
>-|many|TRBV11-1|TRBJ2-1
CASSFEASSYNEQFF
TGTGCCAGCAGCTTTGAAGCGAGCTCCTACAATGAGCAGTTCTTC
>TRBD2|many|TRBV11-3|TRBJ2-1
CASSPRTSGSINEQFF
TGTGCCAGCAGCCCGCGGACTAGCGGGAGTATAAATGAGCAGTTCTTC
>-|few|TRBV7-3|TRBJ1-6
CASSQNNSPLHF
TGTGCCAGCAGCCAGAATAATTCACCCCTCCACTTT
>-|-|TRBV3-1|TRBJ2-1
CASSQDRGSSDNEQFF
TGTGCCAGCAGCCAGGATAGAGGGAGCTCCGACAATGAGCAGTTCTTC
>TRBD2|-|TRBV27|TRBJ2-2
CASRPGTSANTGELFF
TGTGCCAGCAGACCCGGGACTAGCGCGAACACCGGGGAGCTGTTTTTT
>-|many|TRBV2|TRBJ1-5
CASSSSSGYNQPQHF
TGTGCCAGCAGTTCCTCGTCGGGATACAATCAGCCCCAGCATTTT
>-|-|TRBV30|TRBJ2-3
CAWIRAPDTQYF
TGTGCCTGGATCCGGGCCCCAGATACGCAGTATTTT
>-|-|TRBV6-1|TRBJ2-1
CASSPHGSYNEQFF
TGTGCCAGCAGTCCGCACGGCTCCTACAATGAGCAGTTCTTC
>-|many|TRBV18|TRBJ1-4
CASSPPTGGGFEKLFF
TGTGCCAGCTCACCACCGACGGGGGGCGGTTTTGAAAAACTGTTTTTT
>-|-|TRBV7-9|TRBJ2-1
CASSLEGPHNEQFF
TGTGCCAGCAGCTTAGAGGGCCCCCACAATGAGCAGTTCTTC
>-|many|TRBV27|TRBJ1-1
CASSPVNWTPKTEAFF
TGTGCCAGCAGTCCCGTGAATTGGACGCCGAAGACTGAAGCTTTCTTT
>-|-|TRBV7-9|TRBJ1-4
CASSLAVGEKLFF
TGTGCCAGCAGCTTAGCTGTAGGTGAAAAACTGTTTTTT
>-|-|TRBV19|TRBJ1-4
CASSIGGSSTGEKLFF
TGTGCCAGTAGTATAGGAGGGTCTTCAACGGGGGAAAAACTGTTTTTT
>TRBD1|many|TRBV5-5|TRBJ2-7
CAMASTGSSYEQYF
TGTGCCATGGCCTCGACAGGGAGCTCCTACGAGCAGTACTTC
>-|many|TRBV19|TRBJ1-4
CASSISIQAGGEKLFF
TGTGCCAGTAGTATATCGATACAGGCCGGGGGTGAAAAACTGTTTTTT
>TRBD2|many|TRBV9|TRBJ2-1
CASSVVAGGPFEQFF
TGTGCCAGCAGCGTAGTGGCGGGAGGGCCTTTTGAGCAGTTCTTC
>-|many|TRBV7-2|TRBJ2-3
CASSSPLAPDTQYF
TGTGCCAGCAGCTCTCCATTAGCCCCAGATACGCAGTATTTT
>-|many|TRBV5-1|TRBJ2-1
CASSLGLGTPGSNEQFF
TGCGCCAGCAGCTTGGGCTTGGGGACCCCGGGGTCCAATGAGCAGTTCTTC
>-|many|TRBV29-1|TRBJ2-7
CSVSNSKTRTEQYF
TGCAGCGTCTCAAATAGTAAGACTAGAACCGAGCAGTACTTC